Listed here is a single T cell receptor (beta chain). This specimen belongs to a study of blood T cell repertoires in COVID-19. Overall study context: Some COVID-19 samples were acute and others convalescent; all came from the United States, Italy and Spain.

CDR1 MGHRA and CDR2 YSYEKL come from the germline V gene. The CDR3 is 19 residues long. V shed 4 bases and J 0 bases; nucleotides not matched to a gene: 12. In the source study's methods: Nucleated cell number was recorded as an estimate derived from reference gene primer amplification. Data came from immunoSEQ multiplex PCR; TCRdb stores just in-frame clones and leaves some out. For V, J and clone size, that table is used; D and trimming come from the DNA. The data contain 250,000 to 350,000 clones, 88% of them singletons. The clonotype originates from a man younger than 35 with active or convalescent COVID-19. The chain joins TRBV4-1 to TRBJ2-3; 11 positions agree with TRBD2. Specimen: peripheral blood. CDR3 coding DNA: TGCGCCAGCAGCCGAAAAGGTCAGACTAGCGGGGCTAGCACAGATACGCAGTATTTT. It specifies CASSRKGQTSGASTDTQYF.